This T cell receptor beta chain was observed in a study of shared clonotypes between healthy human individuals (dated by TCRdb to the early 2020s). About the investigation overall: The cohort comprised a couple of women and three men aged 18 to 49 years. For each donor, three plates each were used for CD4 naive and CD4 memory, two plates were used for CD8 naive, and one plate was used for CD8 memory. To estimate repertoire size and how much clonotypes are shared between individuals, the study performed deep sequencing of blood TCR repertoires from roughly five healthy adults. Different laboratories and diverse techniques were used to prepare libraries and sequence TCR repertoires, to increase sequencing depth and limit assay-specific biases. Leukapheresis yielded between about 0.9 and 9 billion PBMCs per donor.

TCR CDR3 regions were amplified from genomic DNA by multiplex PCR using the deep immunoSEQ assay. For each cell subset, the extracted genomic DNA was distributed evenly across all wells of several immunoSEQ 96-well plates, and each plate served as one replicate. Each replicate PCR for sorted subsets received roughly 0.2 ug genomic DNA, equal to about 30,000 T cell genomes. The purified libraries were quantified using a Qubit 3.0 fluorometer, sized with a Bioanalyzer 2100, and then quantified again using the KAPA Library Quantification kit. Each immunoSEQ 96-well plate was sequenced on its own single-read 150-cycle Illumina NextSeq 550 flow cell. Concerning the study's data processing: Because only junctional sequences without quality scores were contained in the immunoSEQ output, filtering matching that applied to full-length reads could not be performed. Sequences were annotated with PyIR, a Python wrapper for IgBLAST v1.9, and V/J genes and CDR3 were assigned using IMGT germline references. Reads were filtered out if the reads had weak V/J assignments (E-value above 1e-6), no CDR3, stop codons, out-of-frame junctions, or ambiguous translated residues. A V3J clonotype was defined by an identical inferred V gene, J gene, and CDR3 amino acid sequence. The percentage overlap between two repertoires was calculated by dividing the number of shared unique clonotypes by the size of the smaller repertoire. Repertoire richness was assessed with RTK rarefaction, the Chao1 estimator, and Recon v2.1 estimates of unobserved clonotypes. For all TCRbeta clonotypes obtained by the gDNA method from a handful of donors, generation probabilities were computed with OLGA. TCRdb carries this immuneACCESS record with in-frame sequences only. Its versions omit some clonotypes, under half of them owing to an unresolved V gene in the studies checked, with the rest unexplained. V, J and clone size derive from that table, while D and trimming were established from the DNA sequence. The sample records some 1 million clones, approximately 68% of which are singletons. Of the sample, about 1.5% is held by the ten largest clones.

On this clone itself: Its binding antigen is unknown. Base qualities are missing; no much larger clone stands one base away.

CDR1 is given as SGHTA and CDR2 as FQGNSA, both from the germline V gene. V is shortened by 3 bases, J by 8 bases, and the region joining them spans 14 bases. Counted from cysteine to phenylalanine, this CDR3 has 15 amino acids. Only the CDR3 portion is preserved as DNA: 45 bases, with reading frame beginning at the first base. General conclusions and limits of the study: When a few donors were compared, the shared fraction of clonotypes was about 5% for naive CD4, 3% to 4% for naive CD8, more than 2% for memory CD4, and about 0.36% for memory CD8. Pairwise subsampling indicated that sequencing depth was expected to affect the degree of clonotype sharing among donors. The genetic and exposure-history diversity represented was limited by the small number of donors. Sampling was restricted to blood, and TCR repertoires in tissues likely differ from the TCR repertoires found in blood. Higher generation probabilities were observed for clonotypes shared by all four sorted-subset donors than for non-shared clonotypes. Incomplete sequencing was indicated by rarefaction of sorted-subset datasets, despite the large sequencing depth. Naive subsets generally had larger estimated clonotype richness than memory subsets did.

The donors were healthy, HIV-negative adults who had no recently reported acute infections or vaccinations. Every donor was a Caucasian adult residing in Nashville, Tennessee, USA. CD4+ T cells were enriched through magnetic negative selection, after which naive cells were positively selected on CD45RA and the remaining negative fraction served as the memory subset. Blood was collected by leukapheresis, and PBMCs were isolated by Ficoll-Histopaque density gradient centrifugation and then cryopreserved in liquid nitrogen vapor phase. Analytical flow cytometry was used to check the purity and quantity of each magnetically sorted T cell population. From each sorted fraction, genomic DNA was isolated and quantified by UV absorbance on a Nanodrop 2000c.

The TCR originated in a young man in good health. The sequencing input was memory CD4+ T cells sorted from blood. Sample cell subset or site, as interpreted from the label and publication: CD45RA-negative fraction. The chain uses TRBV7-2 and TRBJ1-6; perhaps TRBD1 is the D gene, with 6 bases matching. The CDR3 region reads CASSFGRGRDSPLHF. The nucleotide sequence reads TGTGCCAGCAGCTTCGGCAGGGGCCGGGATTCACCCCTCCACTTT.